This T cell receptor beta chain was sequenced in a study of molecular identifiers for immune sequencing clone quantification. This clonotype occurred many times. The V and J ends lost 4 bases and 10 bases respectively, with 10 bases between them. CDR1 and CDR2 from the germline V gene are LNHDA and SQIVND (reference sequence). The CDR3 spans 11 residues. One entry per CDR3 protein, called by TCRdb with MiXCR from the PCR reads. Of 550,000 to 750,000 distinct CDR3 sequences listed, about 20% are singletons. The chain uses TRBV19 and TRBJ1-1; D is uncertain. Sequenced sample: naive CD8+ T cells from blood, with Jurkat cell RNA spiked in. Documented subset: FACS-sorted CD8+CD4-CCR7+CD45RA+ naive T cells. The sequence derives from a human donor in good health. Some libraries in this study had Jurkat cell RNA spiked in. CDR3 coding DNA: TGTGCCAGTAGTACAATCCGGGGAGCTTTCTTT. It encodes CASSTIRGAFF.